This TCR beta chain was retrieved from a study of cytomegalovirus exposure and HLA in healthy donors. Study summary: Of the donors genotyped, several hundred in all, about 80% fell in the Caucasian-associated ancestry cluster.

CDR1 is LGHNA and CDR2 is YSLEER in the germline V gene. CDR3 length equals 17 residues. V shed 4 bases, J shed 1 base, and the junction held 8 bases outside the gene matches. Study results and caveats: Per published accounts, TCR beta sequences correctly predicted the HLA-A and HLA-B alleles of most subjects. Despite most TCR sequences being rare, some public TCRs occurred in many donors. Later analysis showed most CMV-associated TCR beta chains appearing HLA-restricted.

This clone was observed a handful of times. Its antigen is unidentified. The PCR made use of 60 Vbeta and 13 Jbeta primers. The repertoire was sequenced with immunoSEQ multiplex PCR; TCRdb's copy has only in-frame clones and lacks some. This sample has under 200,000 clones, with 60% to 85% found just once. Sequenced: PBMCs. The source of this sequence is a man aged 35 to 55 in good health and CMV-seronegative. The rearrangement joins TRBV4-3 to TRBJ2-2; 8 bases are shared with TRBD1. CDR3 DNA sequence: TGCGCCAGCAGCCGGGGGCGCGACAGGGGGAACACCGGGGAGCTGTTTTTT. Its protein is CASSRGRDRGNTGELFF.